One sample yielded the 9 T cell receptor beta chains listed below, sequenced in a study of T cell repertoires in cytomegalovirus infection. TCRdb redid the calling of the reads with MiXCR, one entry per CDR3 protein. The sample shows about 270,000 distinct CDR3 sequences, 22% of them seen only once. Antigens for these TCRs are unknown. The input for sequencing was cultured PBMCs, taken from culture after CMV antigen stimulation. All receptors derive from a human donor in good health (CMV status not recorded). Some clones in this sample may be carry-over from other donors' samples.

This clonotype was picked up many times. The genes are TRBV7-2 and TRBJ2-3, with D unresolved. CDR3 length equals 15 residues. Germline-derived CDR1 and CDR2 are SGHTA and FQGNSA. Deletions cut 5 bases from V and 7 bases from J, with 19 bases between. The CDR3 nucleotides read TGTGCCAGCAGCCCCGATTTTAGGCTGGAGAATACGCAGTATTTT. This gives the protein CASSPDFRLENTQYF.

This clonotype turned up a few times. The genes are TRBV7-3 and TRBJ2-5, with D perhaps assigned TRBD1 or TRBD2 (5 bases each). Trimming left V 3 bases short and J 1 base short, with 12 bases between. Germline CDR1 and CDR2: SGHTA and FQGTGA. The CDR3 consists of 15 residues. This CDR3 reads CASSFQTGTQETQYF. The CDR3 region has the DNA TGTGCCAGCAGCTTCCAGACCGGGACCCAAGAGACCCAGTACTTC.

This clonotype was picked up many times. This chain uses TRBV11-3 with TRBJ1-1; TRBD1 is a possible D gene (5 bases). In germline, CDR1 is SGHNT, CDR2 YENEEA. Trimming removed 5 bases from V and 0 bases from J, with 10 bases in between. CDR3 length equals 14 residues. The CDR3 reads CASSPGPLNTEAFF. In DNA, the CDR3 is TGTGCCAGCAGCCCGGGGCCGTTGAACACTGAAGCTTTCTTT. Combining the CDR3 with reference TRBV11-3 and TRBJ1-1 gives the whole variable domain EAGVVQSPRYKIIEKKQPVAFWCNPISGHNTLYWYLQNLGQGPELLIRYENEEAVDDSQLPKDRFSAERLKGVDSTLKIQPAELGDSAVYLCASSPGPLNTEAFFGQGTRLTVV.

The CDR3 region is CASSPMGVRGGYTF. The CDR3 nucleotides are TGTGCCAGCAGTCCAATGGGGGTTAGAGGTGGCTACACCTTC. V and J are TRBV28 and TRBJ1-2; possible D gene TRBD1, 5 bases. This CDR3 contains 14 residues. V was clipped by 5 bases and J by 7 bases, with 17 bases between them. Germline V gene lookup returns CDR1 MDHEN and CDR2 SYDVKM.

The chain combines TRBV27 with TRBJ1-4; D possibly corresponds to TRBD1 (6 bases). Germline lookup yields CDR1 MNHEY and CDR2 SMNVEV (reference sequence). V was clipped by 4 bases and J by 10 bases, with 10 bases between them. This CDR3 is 12 amino acids long. The CDR3 DNA is TGTGCCAGCAGTTCGGGGGCAGGAAAACTGTTTTTT. Translated, it gives CASSSGAGKLFF.

This sequence joins TRBV29-1 and TRBJ1-2; the match to TRBD1 covers 9 bases. Germline CDR1 SQVTM, CDR2 ANQGSEA. The CDR3 covers 13 residues. J gave up 2 bases and V 4 bases, and 2 bases lay outside the gene matches. In DNA, the CDR3 is TGCAGCGTTGCAGGGACAGGGAACTATGGCTACACCTTC. It specifies CSVAGTGNYGYTF.

This clonotype was found many times. V gene TRBV6-1 combines with J gene TRBJ2-1, with 14 bases identical to TRBD2. Trimming took 10 bases from V and 0 from J; bases not matched to a gene: 5. CDR3 length: 16 amino acids. Germline-derived CDR1 and CDR2 are MNHNS and SASEGT. The CDR3 coding sequence is TGTGCCAACTGGACTAGCGGGGGGAGCTCCTACAATGAGCAGTTCTTC. Its translation: CANWTSGGSSYNEQFF.

This clonotype was observed a handful of times. The chain combines TRBV20-1 with TRBJ2-5; D uncertain. The CDR3 is 13 amino acids. V was clipped by 0 bases and J by 2 bases, with 7 bases between them. From germline, CDR1 is DFQATT and CDR2 SNEGSKA (reference sequence). The DNA for the CDR3 is TGCAGTGCTAGAGATTTGAGACAAGAGACCCAGTACTTC. Protein: CSARDLRQETQYF.

The V and J genes are TRBV19 and TRBJ2-1; 10 bases are a match to TRBD2. V lost 0 bases to trimming and J lost 10 bases; unmatched junction nucleotides: 9. Germline V lookup: CDR1 LNHDA, CDR2 SQIVND (reference sequence). The length of the CDR3 is 16 residues. The CDR3 is CASSIERLAGFREQFF. As DNA, the CDR3 is TGTGCCAGTAGTATAGAACGACTAGCGGGCTTTCGCGAGCAGTTCTTC.